The T cell receptor beta chain described here comes from a study of CD8 T cells in Susac syndrome. RNA in amounts of roughly 0.5 to 1 ug was reverse transcribed with random hexamers. Via MiXCR, TCRdb re-called the immunoSEQ multiplex PCR reads, giving one row per CDR3 protein. The data hold 200,000 or so distinct CDR3 sequences, with about 93% observed a single time. This clonotype was picked up a small number of times. Germline lookup yields CDR1 LGHDT and CDR2 YNNKEL (reference sequence). Trimming took off 7 bases at V and 3 bases at J, with 16 bases between the two ends. This CDR3 spans 14 amino acids.

The specimen was CD8+ T cells from PBMCs. The source is a human donor with multiple sclerosis. The rearrangement uses TRBV3-1 and TRBJ2-7, with D possibly matching TRBD2 (6 bases). CDR3 DNA: TGTGCCAGCACCCCGGGACTCTCGGGCTACGAGCAGTACTTC. Encoded protein: CASTPGLSGYEQYF.